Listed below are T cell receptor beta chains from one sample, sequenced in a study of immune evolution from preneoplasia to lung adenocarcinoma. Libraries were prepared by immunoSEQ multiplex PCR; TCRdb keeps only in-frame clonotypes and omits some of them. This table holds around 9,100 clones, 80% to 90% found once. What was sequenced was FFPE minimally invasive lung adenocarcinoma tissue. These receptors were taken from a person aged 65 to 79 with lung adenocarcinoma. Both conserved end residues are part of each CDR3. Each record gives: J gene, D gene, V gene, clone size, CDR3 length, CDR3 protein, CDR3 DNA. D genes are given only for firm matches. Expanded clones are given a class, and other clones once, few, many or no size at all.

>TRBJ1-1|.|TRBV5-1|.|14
CASKRQTMNTEAFF
TGCGCCAGCAAAAGACAGACCATGAACACTGAAGCTTTCTTT
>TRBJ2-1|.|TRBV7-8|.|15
CASSPVRGSQSEQFF
TGTGCCAGCAGCCCTGTTCGTGGGAGTCAGAGTGAGCAGTTCTTC
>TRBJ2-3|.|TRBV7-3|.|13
CASSLTIGDTQYF
TGTGCCAGCAGCTTAACGATTGGGGATACGCAGTATTTT
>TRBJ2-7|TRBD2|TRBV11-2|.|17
CASSLYLQAGGSYEQYF
TGTGCCAGCAGCTTATATCTTCAGGCGGGAGGCTCCTACGAGCAGTACTTC
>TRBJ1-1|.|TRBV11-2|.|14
CASSLGGVNTEAFF
TGTGCCAGCAGCTTAGGGGGCGTGAACACTGAAGCTTTCTTT
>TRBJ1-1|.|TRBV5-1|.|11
CASASSTEAFF
TGCGCCAGCGCCTCCAGCACTGAAGCTTTCTTT
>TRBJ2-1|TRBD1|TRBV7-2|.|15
CASSKQGTARGEQFF
TGTGCCAGCAGCAAACAAGGGACAGCCCGCGGGGAGCAGTTCTTC
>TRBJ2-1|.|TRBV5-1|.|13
CASSLASDNEQFF
TGCGCCAGCAGCTTGGCCTCGGACAATGAGCAGTTCTTC
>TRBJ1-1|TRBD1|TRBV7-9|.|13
CASSFEGAAEAFF
TGTGCTAGCAGCTTTGAGGGGGCTGCTGAAGCTTTCTTT
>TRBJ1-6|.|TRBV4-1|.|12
CASSQDRAPLHF
TGCGCCAGCAGCCAAGACAGGGCACCCCTCCACTTT
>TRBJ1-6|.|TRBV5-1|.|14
CASSLPGDGSPLHF
TGCGCCAGCAGCTTGCCGGGCGACGGATCACCCCTCCACTTT
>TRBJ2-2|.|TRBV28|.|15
CASSGIWKNTGELFF
TGTGCCAGCAGTGGCATCTGGAAAAACACCGGGGAGCTGTTTTTT
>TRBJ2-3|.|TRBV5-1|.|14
CASSLERSTDTQYF
TGCGCCAGCAGCCTGGAGCGCAGCACAGATACGCAGTATTTT
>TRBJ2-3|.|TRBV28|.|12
CASSPEGDTQYF
TGTGCCAGCAGCCCGGAGGGAGATACGCAGTATTTT
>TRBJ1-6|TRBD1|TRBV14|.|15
CASSETRTGPSPLHF
TGTGCCAGCAGCGAAACCCGGACAGGGCCTTCACCCCTCCACTTT
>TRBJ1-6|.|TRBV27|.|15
CASSFSGVYNSPLHF
TGTGCCAGCAGCTTTTCAGGCGTCTATAATTCACCCCTCCACTTT
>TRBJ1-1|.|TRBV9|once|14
CASSVVEGIGEAFF
TGTGCCAGCAGCGTAGTAGAGGGAATAGGTGAAGCTTTCTTT
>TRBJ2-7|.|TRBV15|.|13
CATSSGTSYEQYF
TGTGCCACCAGCAGCGGGACTTCCTACGAGCAGTACTTC
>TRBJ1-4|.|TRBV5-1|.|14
CASSSGAGKEKLFF
TGCGCCAGCAGCTCAGGGGCAGGGAAGGAAAAACTGTTTTTT
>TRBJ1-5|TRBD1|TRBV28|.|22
CASSLVGSTLGQGKLSNQPQHF
TGTGCCAGCAGTTTGGTAGGATCGACACTCGGACAGGGGAAACTTAGCAATCAGCCCCAGCATTTT
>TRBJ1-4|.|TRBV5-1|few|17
CASSLGSGAESPEKLFF
TGCGCCAGCAGCTTGGGATCCGGGGCCGAGAGTCCGGAAAAACTGTTTTTT
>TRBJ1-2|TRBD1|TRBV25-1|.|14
CASPSPDRDYGYTF
TGTGCCAGCCCCTCTCCCGACAGGGACTATGGCTACACCTTC
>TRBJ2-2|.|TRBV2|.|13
CARQGTGAGELFF
TGTGCCAGACAGGGTACCGGAGCCGGGGAGCTGTTTTTT
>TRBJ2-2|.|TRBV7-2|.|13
CASSLLDTGELFF
TGTGCCAGCAGCTTATTGGACACCGGGGAGCTGTTTTTT
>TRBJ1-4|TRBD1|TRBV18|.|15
CASSFYRGANEKLFF
TGTGCCAGCTCATTTTACAGGGGGGCTAATGAAAAACTGTTTTTT
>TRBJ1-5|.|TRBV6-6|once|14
CASKLGTSNQPQHF
TGTGCCAGCAAATTGGGGACGTCGAATCAGCCCCAGCATTTT
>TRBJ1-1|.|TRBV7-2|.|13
CASSLTANTEAFF
TGTGCCAGCAGCTTAACGGCCAACACTGAAGCTTTCTTT
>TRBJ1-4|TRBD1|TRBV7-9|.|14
CASSNRDREEKLFF
TGTGCCAGCAGCAACCGGGACAGGGAGGAAAAACTGTTTTTT
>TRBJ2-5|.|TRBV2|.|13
CASSSGYQETQYF
TGTGCCAGCAGTTCCGGGTACCAAGAGACCCAGTACTTC
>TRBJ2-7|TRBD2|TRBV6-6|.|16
CASSYLAAGGAYEQYF
TGTGCCAGCAGTTACTTGGCGGCGGGGGGAGCCTACGAGCAGTACTTC
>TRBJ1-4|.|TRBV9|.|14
CASSVGGQNEKLFF
TGTGCCAGCAGCGTAGGGGGACAAAATGAAAAACTGTTTTTT
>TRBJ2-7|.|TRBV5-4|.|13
CASRTERSYEQYF
TGTGCCAGTAGGACCGAGCGGAGCTACGAGCAGTACTTC
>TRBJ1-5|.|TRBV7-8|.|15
CASSLAFRGNQPQHF
TGTGCCAGCAGCTTAGCGTTCCGGGGCAATCAGCCCCAGCATTTT